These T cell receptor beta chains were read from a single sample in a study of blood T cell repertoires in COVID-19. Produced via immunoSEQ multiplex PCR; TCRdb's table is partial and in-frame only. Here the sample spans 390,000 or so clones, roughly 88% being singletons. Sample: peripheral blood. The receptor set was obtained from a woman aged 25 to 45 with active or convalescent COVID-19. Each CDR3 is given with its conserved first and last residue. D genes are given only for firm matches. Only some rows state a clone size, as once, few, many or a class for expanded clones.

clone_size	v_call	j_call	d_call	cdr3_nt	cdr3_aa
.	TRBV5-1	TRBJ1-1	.	TGCGCCAGCAGCCCAGGACACACTAACACTGAAGCTTTCTTT	CASSPGHTNTEAFF
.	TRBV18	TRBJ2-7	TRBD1	TGTGCCAGCTCCGGGGACAGGTTAAAAGAGCAGTACTTC	CASSGDRLKEQYF
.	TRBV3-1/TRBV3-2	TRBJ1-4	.	TGTGCCAGCAGCCAAGAAGGGGGATCTAATGAAAAACTGTTTTTT	CASSQEGGSNEKLFF
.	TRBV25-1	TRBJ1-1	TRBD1	TGTGCCAGCAGTGATGGACAGGGAAACACTGAAGCTTTCTTT	CASSDGQGNTEAFF
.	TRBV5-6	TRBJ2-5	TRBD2	TGTGCCAGCAGCCGAGCAGCGGGGTTACAAGAGACCCAGTACTTC	CASSRAAGLQETQYF
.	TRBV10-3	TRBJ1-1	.	TGTGCCATCAGTGATACTTCGAACACTGAAGCTTTCTTT	CAISDTSNTEAFF
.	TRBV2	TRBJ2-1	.	TGTGCCAGCAGTAACCCGGACAGCTATGAGCAGTTCTTC	CASSNPDSYEQFF
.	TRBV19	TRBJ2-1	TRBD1	TGTGCCAGTAGTATAATAGGTTTGGGACAGGGGTTCTCCTACAATGAGCAGTTCTTC	CASSIIGLGQGFSYNEQFF
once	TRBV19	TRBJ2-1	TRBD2	TGTGCCAGTAGTATAGTGGGTAGCGGGGGGTCTAATGAGCAGTTCTTC	CASSIVGSGGSNEQFF
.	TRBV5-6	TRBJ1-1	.	TGTGCCAGCCACGGGTCTCCTAACACTGAAGCTTTCTTT	CASHGSPNTEAFF
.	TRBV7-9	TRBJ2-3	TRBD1	TGTGCCAGCAGCTCAGGACAGGGGGGTGCAGATACGCAGTATTTT	CASSSGQGGADTQYF
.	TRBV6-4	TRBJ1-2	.	TGTGCCAGCAGCGCAAACAGGGCACCCTATGGCTACACCTTC	CASSANRAPYGYTF
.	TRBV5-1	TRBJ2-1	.	TGCGCCAGCAGCTTGGGGGTAGGGGGTGGGTACAATGAGCAGTTCTTC	CASSLGVGGGYNEQFF
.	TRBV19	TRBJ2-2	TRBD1	TGTGCCAGTAGCCAACAGGGGGCGAACACCGGGGAGCTGTTTTTT	CASSQQGANTGELFF
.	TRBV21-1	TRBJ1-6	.	.	CASSKWGQGANQSPLHF
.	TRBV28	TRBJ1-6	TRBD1	TGTGCCAGCACTCTACCAGGGGGTGATTCACCCCTCCACTTT	CASTLPGGDSPLHF
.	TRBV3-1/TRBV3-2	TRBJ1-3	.	TGTGCCAGCAGCCAGAGATTGGTGAGCTCTGGAAACACCATATATTTT	CASSQRLVSSGNTIYF
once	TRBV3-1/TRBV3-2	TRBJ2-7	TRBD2	TGTGCCAGCAGCCAAGTGGCGGGAGGCTCCTACGAGCAGTACTTC	CASSQVAGGSYEQYF
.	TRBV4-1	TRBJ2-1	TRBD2	TGCGCCAGCAGCCAACCCCCGGGGGGTGAGCAGTTCTTC	CASSQPPGGEQFF
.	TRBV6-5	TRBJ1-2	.	TGTGCCAGCAGTCACTCAGGGAGCCCCAATGGCTACACCTTC	CASSHSGSPNGYTF
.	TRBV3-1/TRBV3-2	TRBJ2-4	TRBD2	TGTGCCAGCAGCCTAGGGACTAGGGGAAACATTCAGTACTTC	CASSLGTRGNIQYF
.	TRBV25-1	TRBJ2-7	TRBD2	TGTGCCAGCAGTTTTGGGTCGGGACTATCCTACGAGCAGTACTTC	CASSFGSGLSYEQYF
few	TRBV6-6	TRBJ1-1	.	TGTGCCAGCACGACAACCCAAAACACTGAAGCTTTCTTT	CASTTTQNTEAFF
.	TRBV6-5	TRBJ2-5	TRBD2	TGTGCCAGCACCCTGGGACTAGCGGGAGGAGAGACCCAGTACTTC	CASTLGLAGGETQYF
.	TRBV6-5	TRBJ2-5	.	TGTGCCAGCGCGAGGAACCAAGAGACCCAGTACTTC	CASARNQETQYF
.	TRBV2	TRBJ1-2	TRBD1	TGTGCCAGCGGGGAACAGGGGGCTCTAGACTATGGCTACACCTTC	CASGEQGALDYGYTF
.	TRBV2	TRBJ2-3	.	TGTGACCGTTACTGGACAGTCGATACGCAGTATTTT	CDRYWTVDTQYF
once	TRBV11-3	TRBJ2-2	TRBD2	TGTGCCAGCAGCTTAGAGGGTTGGAGTCTAGCGGGAGCCGGGGAGCTGTTTTTT	CASSLEGWSLAGAGELFF
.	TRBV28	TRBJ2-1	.	TGTGCCAGCAGTTTAAAGATAGGGGTCTGGTTCTTC	CASSLKIGVWFF
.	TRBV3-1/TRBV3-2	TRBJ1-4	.	TGTGCCAGCAGCCAAGACCCAGTCGGGGTCTACAGTGAAAAACTGTTTTTT	CASSQDPVGVYSEKLFF
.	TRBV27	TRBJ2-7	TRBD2	TGTGCCAGCAGTCGGGGCGGGGGGGGCCCTTCCTACGAGCAGTACTTC	CASSRGGGGPSYEQYF
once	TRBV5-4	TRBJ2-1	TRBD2	TGTGCCAGCAGCTCAACTAGCGGGACATACAATGAGCAGTTCTTC	CASSSTSGTYNEQFF
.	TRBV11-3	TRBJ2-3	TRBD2	TGTGCCAGCAGCCCAGGACTAGCGGGGGGGTTAGATACGCAGTATTTT	CASSPGLAGGLDTQYF
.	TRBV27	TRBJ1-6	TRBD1	TGTGCCAGCAGTTTATCGTGGACAGGCTCGAATTCACCCCTCCACTTT	CASSLSWTGSNSPLHF
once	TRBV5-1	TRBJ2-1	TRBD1	TGCGCCAGCAGCCCGGGACAGGGGTTTGGTGAGCAGTTCTTC	CASSPGQGFGEQFF
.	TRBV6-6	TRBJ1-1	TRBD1	TGTGCCAGCAGTGCGACAGGGGGGCCTGAAGCTTTCTTT	CASSATGGPEAFF
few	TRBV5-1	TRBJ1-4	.	TGCGCCAGCAGCTTTACTATCTTTAATGAAAAACTGTTTTTT	CASSFTIFNEKLFF
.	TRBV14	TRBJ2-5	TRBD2	TGTGCCAGCAGCCAAGAGTACCCAGGACTAGCGGGAGCAGAGACCCAGTACTTC	CASSQEYPGLAGAETQYF
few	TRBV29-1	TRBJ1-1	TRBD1	TGCAGCGTTGAACCGGGGACAGGGAACACTGAAGCTTTCTTT	CSVEPGTGNTEAFF